This paragraph reports one T cell receptor (beta chain). The antigen remains undetermined. A much larger clone differs from this one at a single base, so this may be a read error. The template was RNA from unsorted bulk tissue. This non-tumor lung sample came from over 3 cm beyond the tumor edge. Chemotherapy-naive patients with new lung cancer underwent thoracic surgery in China, August–November 2014. TCRbeta libraries were built with three rounds of nested PCR, modified from ARM-PCR. TCRdb reanalysed the multiplex PCR reads using MiXCR and keeps one entry per CDR3 protein. The sample yields roughly 45,000 distinct CDR3 sequences, roughly 60% seen once. This entry is derived from a study of tumor and adjacent non-tumor tissue in lung cancer. Study-level findings and limits: Significantly higher TCR diversity was found in tumor than normal lung. In normal lung, the top 100 clones were significantly more dominant than in tumor.

Between the trimmed V and J ends, which lost 5 bases and 0 bases, there was a span of 17 bases. The length of the CDR3 is 17 residues. CDR1 is MDHEN and CDR2 is SYDVKM in the germline V gene. The clonotype originates from a man aged 50 or older with non-small cell lung cancer. The chain combines TRBV28 with TRBJ1-3, with D tentatively TRBD1 (6 bases). The sequencing input was distant non-tumor lung tissue. The chain's CDR3 is CASSACSTTGSGNTIYF. In DNA, the CDR3 is TGTGCCAGCAGTGCATGTTCAACGACAGGCTCTGGAAACACCATATATTTT.